One sample yielded the 10 T cell receptor beta chains listed below, sequenced in a study of PD-1 blockade in classical Hodgkin lymphoma. Time point indicated: cycle 4 day 1 (C4D1), after more than five weeks of nivolumab. Following autologous stem cell transplantation, relapse occurred in every patient, and exposure to brentuximab vedotin varied. Purified CD4+ T cells were obtained from thawed PBMCs through magnetic negative selection. Libraries were prepared by immunoSEQ multiplex PCR; TCRdb keeps only in-frame clonotypes and omits some of them. Of roughly 18,000 clones listed, around 72% are singletons. The sample was CD4+ T cells from blood, taken before the fourth cycle of nivolumab. Receptors originate from a human donor with classical Hodgkin lymphoma.

The chain carries TRBV10-3 and TRBJ1-5; 7 bases are shared with TRBD1. The CDR3 is 15 residues long. Germline CDR1 and CDR2: ENHRY and SYGVKD. V shed 2 bases, J shed 4 bases, and the junction held 5 bases outside the gene matches. CDR3 in amino acids: CAISETGEGNQPQHF. CDR3 in DNA: TGTGCCATCAGTGAGACAGGGGAGGGTAATCAGCCCCAGCATTTT.

CDR3 DNA: TGTGCCTGGAGGTCGGCGGGATTTAATGAGCAGTTCTTC. It translates to CAWRSAGFNEQFF. This sequence joins TRBV30 and TRBJ2-1, with TRBD2 as a possible D gene (6 bases). CDR3 length equals 13 residues. Trimming left V 3 bases short and J 7 bases short, with 13 bases between. Germline CDR1 is GTSNPN and CDR2 is SVGIG (reference sequence).

The chain uses TRBV2 and TRBJ2-2; D is unresolved. Germline values: CDR1 SNHLY, CDR2 FYNNEI. The CDR3 sequence is 13 residues long. V shed 6 bases and J shed 1 base, with 6 bases lying between them. The DNA for the CDR3 is TGTGCCAGCAGCCGTGGGAACACCGGGGAGCTGTTTTTT. It encodes CASSRGNTGELFF.

In its sample, this clone was seen a few times. V is TRBV9 and J is TRBJ1-1; no reliable D call. Deletions cut 2 bases from V and 0 bases from J, with 5 bases between. The CDR3 extends over 13 amino acids. The germline CDR1 and CDR2 sequences are SGDLS and YYNGEE. The CDR3 DNA is TGTGCCAGCAGCGTTTCGATGAACACTGAAGCTTTCTTT. This sequence encodes CASSVSMNTEAFF. The variable domain in full, completed from reference TRBV9 and TRBJ1-1, reads DSGVTQTPKHLITATGQRVTLRCSPRSGDLSVYWYQQSLDQGLQFLIQYYNGEERAKGNILERFSAQQFPDLHSELNLSSLELGDSALYFCASSVSMNTEAFFGQGTRLTVV.

The genes are TRBV27 and TRBJ2-5; 9 bases are shared with TRBD1. V dropped 1 base and J dropped 4; count of bases not matched to a gene: 4. CDR1 MNHEY and CDR2 SMNVEV come from the germline V gene (reference sequence). There are 15 residues in the CDR3. This chain's CDR3 is CASSLWGQGGETQYF. The DNA of the CDR3 is TGTGCCAGCAGTTTATGGGGACAGGGTGGAGAGACCCAGTACTTC.

V is TRBV30 and J is TRBJ2-5; D remains ambiguous. Trimming shortened V by 1 base and J by 5 bases, and 5 bases separated the two germline ends. The CDR3 has 11 amino acids. The germline V gene has CDR1 GTSNPN and CDR2 SVGIG (reference sequence). The CDR3 DNA reads TGTGCCTGGAGTGGTGAGGAGACCCAGTACTTC. It is translated as CAWSGEETQYF.

This rearrangement joins TRBV5-1 to TRBJ1-6; 8 bases align to TRBD1. The V gene end was trimmed by 4 bases and the J gene end by 7 bases; junction bases not matched to a gene: 10. This CDR3 is built from 16 residues. CDR1 is SGHRS and CDR2 is YFSETQ in the germline V gene. The CDR3 DNA sequence: TGCGCCAGCAGCACCTCAGGGGGCCCCGACAATTCACCCCTCCACTTT. Translating it yields CASSTSGGPDNSPLHF. The complete variable domain, with remaining parts taken from reference TRBV5-1 and TRBJ1-6, reads KAGVTQTPRYLIKTRGQQVTLSCSPISGHRSVSWYQQTPGQGLQFLFEYFSETQRNKGNFPGRFSGRQFSNSRSEMNVSTLELGDSALYLCASSTSGGPDNSPLHFGNGTRLTVT.

This chain joins TRBV11-2 and TRBJ2-1; 13 bases are shared with TRBD2. The CDR3 length is 16 residues. V was clipped by 2 bases and J by 7 bases; unmatched bases: 5. CDR1 SGHAT and CDR2 FQNNGV come from the germline V gene. The CDR3 bases are TGTGCCAGCAGCTTACCGGGACTAGCGGGATTTAATGAGCAGTTCTTC. Its protein is CASSLPGLAGFNEQFF.

This clone came up once. The V gene is TRBV27, the J gene TRBJ2-5; no firm D call. The V gene lost 5 bases and the J gene lost 2 bases, with 9 bases spanning the gap. The CDR3 contains 13 residues. Germline V gene lookup returns CDR1 MNHEY and CDR2 SMNVEV (reference sequence). The chain's CDR3 is CASSRVVQETQYF. DNA for the CDR3: TGTGCCAGCAGTCGAGTGGTGCAAGAGACCCAGTACTTC.

This clone was seen only a few times. This chain joins TRBV13 and TRBJ1-1; D is perhaps TRBD1 (5 bases). Deletions cut 2 bases from V and 5 bases from J, with 6 bases between. The CDR3 has 12 residues. Germline V lookup: CDR1 PRHDT, CDR2 FYEKMQ (reference sequence). Here the CDR3 reads CASSLRGTEAFF. In DNA form, the CDR3 reads TGTGCCAGCAGCTTACGGGGGACTGAAGCTTTCTTT.